This T cell receptor (beta chain) was recovered during a study of T cell repertoires in cytomegalovirus infection. Study outcomes and limitations: HLA-C-restricted, CMV-specific TCR beta clonotypes were dominant ex vivo.

This clonotype appeared many times. The target antigen is unknown. Unmatched junction bases numbered 6, after V lost 1 base and J lost 5 bases. Per germline, CDR1 SGHTA and CDR2 FQGNSA. The CDR3 totals 15 residues. TCRdb fed the reads into MiXCR, producing one record per CDR3 protein. The sample lists some 590,000 distinct CDR3 sequences, about 40% occurring once. The V and J genes are TRBV7-2 and TRBJ2-5; the match to TRBD2 covers 8 bases. This clonotype was sampled from a human donor in good health (CMV status not recorded). Some clones in this sample may be carry-over from other donors' samples. This material consisted of cultured PBMCs, taken from culture after CMV antigen stimulation. The CDR3 sequence is CASSLVAGGGETQYF. CDR3 nucleotide sequence: TGTGCCAGCAGCTTAGTGGCGGGAGGAGGGGAGACCCAGTACTTC.